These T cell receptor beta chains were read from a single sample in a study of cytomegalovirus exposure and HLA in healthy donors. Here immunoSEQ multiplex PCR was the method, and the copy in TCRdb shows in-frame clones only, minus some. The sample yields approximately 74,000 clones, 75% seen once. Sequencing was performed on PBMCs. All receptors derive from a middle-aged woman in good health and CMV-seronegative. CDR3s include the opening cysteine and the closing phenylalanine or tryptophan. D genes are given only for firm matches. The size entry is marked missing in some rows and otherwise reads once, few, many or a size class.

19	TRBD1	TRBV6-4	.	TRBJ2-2	TGTGCCAGCAGTGCCCTATTTTCGCCCGGGACAGGGACGACCGGGGAGCTGTTTTTT	CASSALFSPGTGTTGELFF
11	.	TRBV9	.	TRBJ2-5	TGTGCCAGCGGAGGAAGTGAGACCCAGTACTTC	CASGGSETQYF
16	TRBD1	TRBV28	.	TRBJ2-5	TGTGCCAGCAGTTCGGACAGGGGGTCGGCTTGGCGGACCCAGTACTTC	CASSSDRGSAWRTQYF
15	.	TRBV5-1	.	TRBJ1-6	TGCGCCAGCATGCCTGGGGAGAGCTATAATTCACCCCTCCACTTT	CASMPGESYNSPLHF
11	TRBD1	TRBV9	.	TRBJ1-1	TGTGCCAGCAGTGCAGGGGGTAGAGCTTTCTTT	CASSAGGRAFF
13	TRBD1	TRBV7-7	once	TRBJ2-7	TGTGCCAGCAGCCGCGGACAGGGCTACGAGCAGTACTTC	CASSRGQGYEQYF
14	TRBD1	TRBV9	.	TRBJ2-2	TGTGCCAGCAGCGGGGACAGGGGAACCGGGGAGCTGTTTTTT	CASSGDRGTGELFF
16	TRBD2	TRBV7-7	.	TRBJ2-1	TGTGCCAGCAGCTCTAGGTCTAGCGGGATCGGGAGTGAGCAGTTCTTC	CASSSRSSGIGSEQFF
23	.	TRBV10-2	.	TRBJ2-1	TGCGCCAGCAGTGAGTCGTTTCGTTGGGCAGGGAAGACGGAGGGAGCCTCCTACAATGAGCAGTTCTTC	CASSESFRWAGKTEGASYNEQFF
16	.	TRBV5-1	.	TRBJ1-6	TGCGCCAGCAGCTTCCGGTCAGGGACCTATAATTCACCCCTCCACTTT	CASSFRSGTYNSPLHF
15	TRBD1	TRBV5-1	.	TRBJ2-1	TGCGCCAGCAGCTTGGACCGGCAGGGGGCAGATGAGCAGTTCTTC	CASSLDRQGADEQFF
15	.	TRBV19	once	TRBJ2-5	TGTGCCAGTAGTCCCCGATCGGCAGGGATAGAGACCCAGTACTTC	CASSPRSAGIETQYF
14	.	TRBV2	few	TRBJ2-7	TGTGCCAGCAGCCGACGGGCAGGGGAAGGGGAGCAGTACTTC	CASSRRAGEGEQYF
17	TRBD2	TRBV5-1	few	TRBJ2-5	TGCGCCAGCAGCTTGGGACTAGCGGGAGTCAGGTTGGAGACCCAGTACTTC	CASSLGLAGVRLETQYF
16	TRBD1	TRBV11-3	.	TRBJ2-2	TGTGCCAGCAGCTCCCTGGGACAGGGTAACACCGGGGAGCTGTTTTTT	CASSSLGQGNTGELFF
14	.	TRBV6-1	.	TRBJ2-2	TGTGCCAGCACTGAACGGTTGAACACCGGGGAGCTGTTTTTT	CASTERLNTGELFF
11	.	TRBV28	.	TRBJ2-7	TGTGCCAGCAGTTTAATATACGAGCAGTACTTC	CASSLIYEQYF
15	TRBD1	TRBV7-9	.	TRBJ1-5	TGTGCCAGCAGTTCCGGGACAGGGGGCTCTCAGCCCCAGCATTTT	CASSSGTGGSQPQHF
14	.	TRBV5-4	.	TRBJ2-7	TGTGCCAGCAGCTTGGGGGCCACCTCCTACGAGCAGTACTTC	CASSLGATSYEQYF
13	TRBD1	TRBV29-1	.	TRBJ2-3	TGCAGCGTTTCAGGACAGGGGGCGGATACGCAGTATTTT	CSVSGQGADTQYF
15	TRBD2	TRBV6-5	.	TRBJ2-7	TGTGCCACCCGACTAGCGGGAACCCTCTCCTACGAGCAGTACTTC	CATRLAGTLSYEQYF
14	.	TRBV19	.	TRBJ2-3	TGTGCCAGTAGTAGCGGGAACTGGGTAGATACGCAGTATTTT	CASSSGNWVDTQYF
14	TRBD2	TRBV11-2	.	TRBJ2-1	TGTGCCAGCAGCTCGACTGTGGGGGGGAATGAGCAGTTCTTC	CASSSTVGGNEQFF
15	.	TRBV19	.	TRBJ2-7	TGTGCCAGTAGTCCGGCGCGGGACTTCTCCTACGAGCAGTACTTC	CASSPARDFSYEQYF
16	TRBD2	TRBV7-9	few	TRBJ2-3	TGTGCCAGCAGCTTAGCCAGCGGGGGGGCCGTAGATACGCAGTATTTT	CASSLASGGAVDTQYF
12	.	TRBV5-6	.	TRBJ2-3	TGTGCCAGCACGAGTAACACAGATACGCAGTATTTT	CASTSNTDTQYF
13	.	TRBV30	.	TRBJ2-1	TGTGCCTGGAGTGTATCCAGGGCTAATGAGCAGTTCTTC	CAWSVSRANEQFF
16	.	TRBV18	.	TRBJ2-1	TGTGCCAGCTCACCAGTACGGCAGGCAACCTACAATGAGCAGTTCTTC	CASSPVRQATYNEQFF
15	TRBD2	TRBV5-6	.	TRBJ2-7	TGTGCCAGCAGCTTTTTGCGGGGGGGCATCTACGAGCAGTACTTC	CASSFLRGGIYEQYF
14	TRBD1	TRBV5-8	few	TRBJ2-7	TGTGCCAGCAGCTCGGGACAGGGGTTAAGGGGGCAGTACTTC	CASSSGQGLRGQYF
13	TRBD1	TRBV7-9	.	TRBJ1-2	TGTGCCAGCAGCAAGGGACAGGGCCATGGCTACACCTTC	CASSKGQGHGYTF